Below are 21 T cell receptor beta chains sequenced from a single sample in a study of CD8 T cells in ankylosing spondylitis. Notes on the study in general: Blood from ankylosing spondylitis patients appeared to carry a characteristic roughly 8-variant TCR beta motif.

TCRdb recomputed calls from the 5' RACE reads with MiXCR, one row per CDR3 protein. The sample comprises hundreds of thousands of distinct CDR3 sequences, approximately 26% of which are singletons, and roughly 0.8% rests with the top ten. Antigens of these TCRs are unknown. The sequenced material came from blood, either unsorted or a sorted T cell fraction (not recorded which). The source of these receptors is a male donor with ankylosing spondylitis.

The V call is TRBV18, the J call TRBJ2-7; D gene unclear. CDR3 length equals 13 residues. The V end lost 6 bases, the J end lost 6 bases, and 15 bases lay between the germline ends. Germline CDR1 is KGHSH and CDR2 is LQKENI. The CDR3 loop reads CASSVRPEAEQYV. For the CDR3, the DNA is TGTGCCAGCTCCGTGCGCCCCGAAGCCGAGCAGTACGTC.

The chain employs TRBV7-2 and TRBJ2-1; TRBD2 matches at 13 bases. The length of the CDR3 is 16 residues. Germline V gene data show CDR1 as SGHTA and CDR2 as FQGNSA. The V gene end was trimmed by 5 bases and the J gene end by 9 bases; junction bases not matched to a gene: 10. The CDR3 protein is CASSQSLGLAGIEQFF. Here the CDR3 DNA reads TGTGCCAGCAGCCAAAGTTTGGGACTAGCGGGAATTGAGCAGTTCTTC.

The genes are TRBV11-2 and TRBJ1-5; D gene unclear. Germline V gene lookup returns CDR1 SGHAT and CDR2 FQNNGV. CDR3 size: 11 residues. Trimming pared 4 bases from V and 9 bases from J, leaving 7 bases between. The CDR3 region has the DNA TGTGCCAGCAGCTCAGATAGGCCCCAGCATTTT. It is translated as CASSSDRPQHF. Variable domain in full (rest from reference TRBV11-2 and TRBJ1-5): EAGVAQSPRYKIIEKRQSVAFWCNPISGHATLYWYQQILGQGPKLLIQFQNNGVVDDSQLPKDRFSAERLKGVDSTLKIQPAKLEDSAVYLCASSSDRPQHFGDGTRLSIL.

The chain joins TRBV5-1 to TRBJ1-1, with D maybe TRBD1 (6 bases). The germline V and J ends were trimmed by 1 base and 5 bases, with 12 bases remaining between them. Looked up from germline, CDR1 is SGHRS and CDR2 is YFSETQ. This CDR3 is built from 14 residues. For the CDR3, the DNA is TGCGCCAGCAGCTTGATGGGGGGCTCTACTGAAGCTTTCTTT. Encoded protein: CASSLMGGSTEAFF.

The rearrangement uses TRBV12-3 or TRBV12-4 and TRBJ2-2; no clear D. The CDR3 spans 16 residues. V was shortened by 6 bases and J by 0 bases, with 14 bases between the two germline ends. The CDR3 sequence: CASSPRNRPNTGELFF. CDR3 coding DNA: TGTGCCAGCAGCCCAAGGAATAGACCGAACACCGGGGAGCTGTTTTTT.

The J gene is TRBJ2-1, the V gene TRBV20-1; 13 positions agree with TRBD2. The CDR3 runs to 20 residues. From germline, CDR1 is DFQATT and CDR2 SNEGSKA (reference sequence). The junction had 13 bases not matched to a gene; V was cut back by 1 base and J by 1 base. CDR3 nucleotide sequence: TGCAGTGCTAGAGTGTATCGGACTAGCGGGAGAGTAGTGTCCTACAATGAGCAGTTCTTC. Translating it yields CSARVYRTSGRVVSYNEQFF.

The chain employs TRBV11-2 and TRBJ2-5, with 8 bases lining up with TRBD2. This CDR3 spans 17 amino acids. The V gene end was trimmed by 0 bases and the J gene end by 4 bases; junction bases not matched to a gene: 10. Germline V gene lookup returns CDR1 SGHAT and CDR2 FQNNGV. The CDR3 region is CASSLDLGSGESETQYF. DNA for the CDR3: TGTGCCAGCAGCTTAGATCTAGGTAGCGGGGAGTCAGAGACCCAGTACTTC.

The chain combines TRBV5-1 with TRBJ2-3; TRBD2 aligns across 13 bases. The CDR3 length is 16 residues. CDR1 is SGHRS and CDR2 is YFSETQ in the germline V gene. The J segment lost 6 bases and the V segment lost 3 bases, leaving 7 bases of the junction unmatched. The DNA for the CDR3 is TGCGCCAGCAGCTCCGGACTAGCGGGAGTAGCTGATACGCAGTATTTT. Its protein product is CASSSGLAGVADTQYF.

The rearrangement links TRBV29-1 to TRBJ1-5; no definite D call. The CDR3 is 13 amino acids. V was pared by 6 bases and J by 3 bases, with 12 bases between. CDR1 is SQVTM and CDR2 is ANQGSEA in the germline V gene. CDR3 in DNA: TGCAGCGTCTCCGCCGTGGACAATCAGCCCCAGCATTTT. Its translation is CSVSAVDNQPQHF.

The chain uses TRBV7-9 and TRBJ2-6; 7 positions match TRBD1. This CDR3 is built from 17 residues. CDR1 and CDR2 (germline): SEHNR, FQNEAQ (reference sequence). With V trimmed by 2 bases and J by 3 bases, 7 bases remained unmatched. This CDR3 is CASSLNLGGFGANVLTF. The DNA of the CDR3 is TGTGCCAGCAGCTTAAATTTAGGGGGCTTTGGGGCCAACGTCCTGACTTTC.

The V call is TRBV7-9, the J call TRBJ1-3; 9 nucleotides agree with TRBD1. Per the germline V gene, CDR1 is SEHNR and CDR2 is FQNEAQ (reference sequence). J gave up 5 bases and V 4 bases, and 6 bases lay outside the gene matches. The CDR3 runs 15 residues. Written as DNA, the CDR3 is TGTGCCAGCAGCTCACAGGGGGCGTCGAGAAACACCATATATTTT. This gives the protein CASSSQGASRNTIYF.

This sequence joins TRBV5-1 and TRBJ1-5; 11 nucleotides agree with TRBD1. V was pared by 0 bases and J by 5 bases, with 7 bases of the junction left unmatched. The CDR3 consists of 17 residues. The germline V gene has CDR1 SGHRS and CDR2 YFSETQ. The chain's CDR3 is CASSLEPRTGGDQPQHF. Here the CDR3 DNA reads TGCGCCAGCAGCTTGGAACCGCGGACAGGGGGCGATCAGCCCCAGCATTTT.

DNA of the CDR3: TGTGCCAGCTCACCAGAAAGAGACTCCTACGAGCAGTACGTC. Amino acid sequence: CASSPERDSYEQYV. V and J are TRBV18 and TRBJ2-7; D uncertain. V lost 2 bases and J lost 0, with 8 bases in between. The germline gives CDR1 KGHSH, CDR2 LQKENI. This CDR3 contains 14 residues.

This clonotype turned up a few times. The chain combines TRBV11-2 with TRBJ2-2; D may be TRBD1 (8 bases). From germline, CDR1 is SGHAT and CDR2 FQNNGV. The CDR3 loop spans 17 amino acids. Trimming shortened V by 5 bases and J by 6 bases, and 22 bases separated the two germline ends. CDR3 in amino acids: CASSPDGGTGKSGELFF. The CDR3 bases are TGTGCCAGCAGCCCCGACGGGGGGACAGGAAAGTCCGGGGAGCTGTTTTTT.

This clonotype appeared a single time. The rearrangement uses TRBV2 and TRBJ1-5, with D uncertain. V was trimmed by 3 bases and J by 3 bases, leaving 6 bases between them. The CDR3 covers 13 residues. The germline V gene encodes CDR1 SNHLY and CDR2 FYNNEI. CDR3 in amino acids: CASSEGANQPQHF. The CDR3 DNA follows: TGTGCCAGCAGTGAGGGCGCCAATCAGCCCCAGCATTTT.

The chain is built from TRBV6-6 and TRBJ1-1, with D hard to call. The CDR3 extends over 13 amino acids. Germline V gene data show CDR1 as MNHNY and CDR2 as SVGAGI (reference sequence). Trimming removed 4 bases from V and 8 bases from J, with 14 bases in between. CDR3: CASSSPLVGEAFF. As DNA, the CDR3 is TGTGCCAGCAGTTCCCCACTTGTCGGGGAAGCTTTCTTT.

This clonotype was counted between two and nine times. The V and J genes are TRBV20-1 and TRBJ1-1, with TRBD1 identical over 7 bases. The CDR3 loop spans 14 amino acids. J lost 7 bases, V lost 2 bases, and 10 bases had no gene match. Looked up from germline, CDR1 is DFQATT and CDR2 is SNEGSKA (reference sequence). The chain's CDR3 is CSARPTGQQGEAFF. In DNA, the CDR3 is TGCAGTGCTAGACCTACGGGACAGCAAGGTGAAGCTTTCTTT.

This clonotype was picked up a small number of times. This chain joins TRBV6-1 and TRBJ2-2, with D unresolved. The CDR3 is 16 residues long. The germline gives CDR1 MNHNS, CDR2 SASEGT. V was cut by 6 bases and J by 4 bases, with 18 bases left in between. The DNA of the CDR3 is TGTGCCAGCAGCCACCGGGCTAAGTCCCGCACCGGGGAGCTGTTTTTT. This gives the protein CASSHRAKSRTGELFF.

This clonotype was counted many times. The V gene is TRBV27, the J gene TRBJ2-1; 11 bases are shared with TRBD2. Trimming cost V 0 bases and J 6 bases; bases outside gene matches: 4. Looked up from germline, CDR1 is MNHEY and CDR2 is SMNVEV (reference sequence). This CDR3 region has 16 residues. Written as DNA, the CDR3 is TGTGCCAGCAGTTTATCTAGCGGGAGGGCAGTCAATGAGCAGTTCTTC. Translating it yields CASSLSSGRAVNEQFF.

The V call is TRBV7-7, the J call TRBJ2-1, with D possibly TRBD2 on 5 matching bases. Germline V lookup: CDR1 SSHAT, CDR2 FNYEAQ (reference sequence). Trimming stripped 0 bases from V and 5 bases from J, with 8 bases between. The CDR3 has 14 amino acids. The CDR3 coding sequence is TGTGCCAGCAGCTTAGCTAGCGCAGACAATGAGCAGTTCTTC. Encoded protein: CASSLASADNEQFF.

V and J are TRBV7-2 and TRBJ2-1, with 8 bases aligning to TRBD2. CDR1 SGHTA and CDR2 FQGNSA come from the germline V gene. The CDR3 contains 15 residues. The V and J ends lost 3 bases and 4 bases, in that order; junction bases with no gene match: 5. The CDR3 reads CASSFSGGYYNEQFF. The CDR3 DNA reads TGTGCCAGCAGCTTCAGCGGGGGCTATTACAATGAGCAGTTCTTC.